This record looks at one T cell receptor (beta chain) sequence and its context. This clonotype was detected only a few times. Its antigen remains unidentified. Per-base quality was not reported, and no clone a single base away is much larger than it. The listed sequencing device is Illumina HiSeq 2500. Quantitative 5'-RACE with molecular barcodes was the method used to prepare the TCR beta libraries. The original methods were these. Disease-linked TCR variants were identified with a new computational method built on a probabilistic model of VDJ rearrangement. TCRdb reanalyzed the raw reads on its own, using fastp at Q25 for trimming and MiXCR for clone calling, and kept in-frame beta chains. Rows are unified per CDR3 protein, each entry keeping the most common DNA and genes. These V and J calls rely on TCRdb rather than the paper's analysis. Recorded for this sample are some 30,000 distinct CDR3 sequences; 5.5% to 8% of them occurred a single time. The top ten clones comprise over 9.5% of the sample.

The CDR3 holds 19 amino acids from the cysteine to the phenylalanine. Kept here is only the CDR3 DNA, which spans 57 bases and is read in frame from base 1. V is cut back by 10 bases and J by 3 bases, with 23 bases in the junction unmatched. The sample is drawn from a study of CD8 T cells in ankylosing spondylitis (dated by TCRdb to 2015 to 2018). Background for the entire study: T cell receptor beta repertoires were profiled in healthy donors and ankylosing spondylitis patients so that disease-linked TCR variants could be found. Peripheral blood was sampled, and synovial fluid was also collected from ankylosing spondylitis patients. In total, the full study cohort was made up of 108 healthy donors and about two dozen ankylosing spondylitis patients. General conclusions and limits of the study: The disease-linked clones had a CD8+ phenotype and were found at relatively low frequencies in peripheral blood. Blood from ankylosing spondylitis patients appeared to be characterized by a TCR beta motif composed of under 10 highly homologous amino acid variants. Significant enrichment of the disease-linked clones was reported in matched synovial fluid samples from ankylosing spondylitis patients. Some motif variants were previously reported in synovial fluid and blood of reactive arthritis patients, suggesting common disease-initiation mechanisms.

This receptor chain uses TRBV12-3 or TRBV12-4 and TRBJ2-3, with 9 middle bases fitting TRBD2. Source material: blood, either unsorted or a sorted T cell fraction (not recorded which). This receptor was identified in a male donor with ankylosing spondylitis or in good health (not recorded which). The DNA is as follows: TGTGCCATCTGTTTAGAGCGCGGGAGGGCCCCTGTCGGAACAGATACGCAGTATTTT. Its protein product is CAICLERGRAPVGTDTQYF.